A selection of T cell receptor beta chains follows, all from one sample in a study of T cells in tuberculosis. Measured with immunoSEQ multiplex PCR; TCRdb has only the in-frame clones, and not every one. The sample lists 30,000 to 40,000 clones, around 97% occurring once. The sequencing sample was made of PBMCs. All receptors derive from a donor aged 5 to 30 with latent tuberculosis or without tuberculosis infection. CDR3s include the opening cysteine and the closing phenylalanine or tryptophan. D genes are given only for firm matches. Size is stated for part of the rows, as once, few or many counts, or as a class when the clone is expanded.

clone_size d_call j_call v_call cdr3_aa cdr3_nt
NA TRBD1 TRBJ1-1 TRBV4-1 CASSQEGQGYFCTEAFF TGCGCCAGCAGCCAAGAGGGACAGGGGTATTTTTGCACTGAAGCTTTCTTT
NA NA TRBJ1-1 TRBV7-9 CASSRRQFFLTWGAFF TGTGCCAGCAGCCGAAGACAGTTTTTTCTCACTTGGGGAGCTTTCTTT
NA TRBD1 TRBJ1-1 TRBV25-1 CASSEAGGRTEAFF TGTGCCAGCAGTGAAGCAGGGGGCCGGACTGAAGCTTTCTTT
once NA TRBJ2-2 TRBV7-2 CASSLDYPPGELFF TGTGCCAGCAGCTTGGACTACCCACCCGGGGAGCTGTTTTTT
NA TRBD2 TRBJ2-7 TRBV5-6 CASSLSGTSYEQYF TGTGCCAGCAGCTTATCCGGGACTAGCTACGAGCAGTACTTC
NA NA TRBJ2-7 TRBV28 CASSSSWYGLVSYEQYF TGTGCCAGCAGTTCCTCCTGGTACGGGTTGGTTTCCTACGAGCAGTACTTC
NA NA TRBJ2-1 TRBV20-1 CSVARGNEQFF TGCAGTGTCGCCCGGGGCAATGAGCAGTTCTTC
NA TRBD1 TRBJ1-1 TRBV2 CASSGTGEIEAFF TGTGCCAGCAGTGGGACAGGGGAAATTGAAGCTTTCTTT
NA TRBD2 TRBJ2-2 TRBV7-8 CASIRGDNTGELFF TGTGCCAGCATCCGGGGGGACAACACCGGGGAGCTGTTTTTT
NA NA TRBJ1-2 TRBV19 CASSSQDNYGYTF TGTGCCAGTAGTAGCCAGGATAACTATGGCTACACCTTC
NA NA TRBJ1-1 TRBV28 CASSSRSYRTEAFF TGTGCCAGCAGTTCTCGGTCTTACAGGACAGAAGCTTTCTTT
NA NA TRBJ2-5 TRBV6-5 CASSRHTRDTKTQYF TGTGCCAGCAGCAGACATACCCGGGACACAAAGACCCAGTACTTC
NA TRBD2 TRBJ2-7 TRBV6-1 CASSDLGGRPTYEQYF TGTGCCAGCAGTGACCTTGGCGGGAGGCCCACGTACGAGCAGTACTTC
NA TRBD2 TRBJ2-1 TRBV30 CAWTRASGSRNEQFF TGTGCCTGGACAAGAGCTAGCGGGAGTAGAAATGAGCAGTTCTTC
NA NA TRBJ2-5 TRBV28 CASSFWERSKETQYF TGTGCCAGCAGTTTTTGGGAGCGGTCGAAAGAGACCCAGTACTTC
NA TRBD2 TRBJ2-7 TRBV2 CASSLSGGPDYEQYF TGTGCCAGCAGTCTTAGCGGGGGGCCGGACTACGAGCAGTACTTC
NA NA TRBJ2-7 TRBV30 CAWDNRRQRPYNRTLWHYEQYF TGTGCCTGGGATAACCGGAGACAGCGTCCCTATAATCGAACCCTTTGGCACTACGAGCAGTACTTC
NA NA TRBJ2-7 TRBV2 CASRSGYYEQYF TGTGCCAGCCGTTCGGGATACTACGAGCAGTACTTC
NA NA TRBJ1-2 TRBV28 CASSLSDRPFYGYTF TGTGCCAGCAGTTTGAGCGACAGACCTTTCTATGGCTACACCTTC
NA TRBD1 TRBJ2-3 TRBV28 CASTTGGSSTDTQYF TGTGCCAGCACGACAGGGGGATCTAGCACAGATACGCAGTATTTT
NA NA TRBJ1-2 TRBV5-6 CASSDPQTTYGYTF TGTGCCAGCAGCGACCCACAGACTACCTATGGCTACACCTTC
NA NA TRBJ2-1 TRBV2 CASSGEQNNEQFF TGTGCCAGCAGTGGAGAACAGAACAATGAGCAGTTCTTC
NA NA TRBJ2-5 TRBV29-1 CSVDLRGGETQYF TGCAGCGTTGACTTAAGGGGGGGGGAGACCCAGTACTTC
NA NA TRBJ2-2 TRBV4-2 CASSQETGTGELFF TGTGCCAGCAGCCAAGAAACGGGTACCGGGGAGCTGTTTTTT
once TRBD1 TRBJ1-3 TRBV18 CASSLGQLSGNTIYF TGTGCCAGCTCACTGGGACAGCTCTCTGGAAACACCATATATTTT
NA TRBD1 TRBJ2-7 TRBV11-2 CASSPRTGWAYEQYF TGTGCCAGCAGCCCAAGGACAGGGTGGGCCTACGAGCAGTACTTC
NA NA TRBJ1-4 TRBV6-1 CASTREPTNEKLFF TGTGCCAGTACCCGAGAGCCTACTAATGAAAAACTGTTTTTT
NA TRBD1 TRBJ1-5 TRBV28 CASSLAVRGRSNQPQHF TGTGCCAGCAGTTTAGCGGTGAGGGGGCGAAGCAATCAGCCCCAGCATTTT
once NA TRBJ2-3 TRBV7-9 CASSFSDTQYF TGTGCCAGCAGCTTTTCTGATACGCAGTATTTT
once NA TRBJ2-7 TRBV7-9 CASSRDWSYEQYF TGTGCCAGCAGCCGGGACTGGTCCTACGAGCAGTACTTC
NA TRBD2 TRBJ2-5 TRBV13 CASSPFLGDREGRETQYF TGTGCCAGCAGCCCCTTCCTAGGGGACCGGGAGGGCCGGGAGACCCAGTACTTC
NA NA TRBJ1-2 TRBV7-2 CASSWGGRGTLNYGYTF TGTGCCAGCAGCTGGGGGGGCAGGGGTACCCTTAACTATGGCTACACCTTC
once NA TRBJ2-7 TRBV5-4 CASSWGGQAEEQYF TGTGCCAGCAGCTGGGGGGGACAGGCGGAAGAGCAGTACTTC
NA TRBD2 TRBJ2-7 TRBV5-4 CASSPGLAGDYYEQYF TGTGCCAGTAGCCCTGGACTAGCGGGGGATTACTACGAGCAGTACTTC
NA NA TRBJ1-1 TRBV6-1 CASSPGGSTEAFF TGTGCCAGCAGCCCGGGAGGGAGCACTGAAGCTTTCTTT
NA NA TRBJ1-2 TRBV21-1 CASSKYSPQGYTF TGTGCCAGCAGCAAATACAGCCCCCAAGGCTACACCTTC
NA NA TRBJ2-3 TRBV12-1 CASSLSCRGWTDTQYF TGTGCCAGCAGCTTAAGTTGCAGGGGTTGGACAGATACGCAGTATTTT
NA NA TRBJ1-1 TRBV21-1 CASSKVSQGADTEAFF TGTGCCAGCAGCAAAGTAAGTCAGGGGGCGGACACTGAAGCTTTCTTT
NA NA TRBJ1-1 TRBV4-1 CASSQMTVMNTEAFF TGCGCCAGCAGCCAGATGACAGTCATGAACACTGAAGCTTTCTTT
NA NA TRBJ1-2 TRBV10-1 CASSESVKETNYGYTF TGCGCCAGCAGTGAGTCGGTAAAGGAGACTAACTATGGCTACACCTTC